This T cell receptor beta chain was sequenced in a study of blood T cell repertoires in COVID-19. For the study at large: Acute and convalescent COVID-19 samples came from the United States, Italy and Spain. T cells, B-cell-depleted T cells, or PBMCs supplied cDNA or gDNA.

In the study's own analysis: Using reference gene primer amplification, nucleated cell counts were estimated. This table comes from immunoSEQ multiplex PCR, and its TCRdb copy is limited to in-frame clones, with some not included. V, J and clone size derive from that table, while D and trimming were established from the DNA sequence. The sample has around 250,000 clones, about 90% seen once. Germline V gene lookup returns CDR1 ENHRY and CDR2 SYGVKD. CDR3 size: 13 residues. The V and J ends lost 11 bases and 4 bases respectively, with 18 bases between them. Participant-reported clinical history was the basis for cohort assignment.

The clonotype was recovered from a human donor in a cohort exposed to, infected with or recovered from COVID-19 (not recorded which). The donor label of this sample is uncertain. The chain carries TRBV10-3 and TRBJ2-7; tentatively, D is TRBD1 (5 bases). Material for sequencing was PBMCs or T cells enriched from blood (not recorded which). CDR3 sequence: CAASGIGAYEQYF. CDR3 nucleotide sequence: TGTGCCGCCTCCGGTATTGGGGCGTACGAGCAGTACTTC.